This T cell receptor beta chain is from a study of CD8 T cells in ankylosing spondylitis. Broader study findings: Reportedly, significant enrichment of disease-linked clones occurred in matched ankylosing spondylitis synovial fluid. A TCR beta motif of roughly eight highly homologous variants seemed to mark ankylosing spondylitis blood. The disease-linked clones had a CD8+ phenotype and low blood frequencies.

This CDR3 region has 16 residues. The V end lost 0 bases, the J end lost 0 bases, and 8 bases lay between the germline ends. In making TCR beta libraries, quantitative 5'-RACE with molecular barcodes was used. Each CDR3 protein gets one entry after TCRdb re-called the 5' RACE reads with MiXCR. The table has approximately 300,000 distinct CDR3 sequences, approximately 20% seen once; the top ten hold 7.8%. In this sample, this clonotype turned up a few times. Its antigen is unknown. The TCR comes from a male donor with ankylosing spondylitis or in good health (not recorded which). Sequenced sample: blood, either unsorted or a sorted T cell fraction (not recorded which). The rearrangement links TRBV12-3 or TRBV12-4 to TRBJ1-4; D gene ambiguous. The CDR3 nucleotides are TGTGCCAGCAGTTTAGCCCTTCTTGCAACTAATGAAAAACTGTTTTTT. Translating it yields CASSLALLATNEKLFF.